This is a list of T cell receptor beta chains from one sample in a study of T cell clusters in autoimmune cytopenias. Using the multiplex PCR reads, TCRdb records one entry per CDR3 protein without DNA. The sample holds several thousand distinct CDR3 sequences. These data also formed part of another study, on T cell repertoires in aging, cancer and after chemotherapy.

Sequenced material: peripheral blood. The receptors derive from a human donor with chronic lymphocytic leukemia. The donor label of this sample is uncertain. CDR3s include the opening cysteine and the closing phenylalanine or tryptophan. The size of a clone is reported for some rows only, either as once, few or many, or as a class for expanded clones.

cdr3_aa: CASSGLTVNSPLHF; v_call: TRBV2; j_call: TRBJ1-6; clone_size: -
cdr3_aa: CASSLLSTQPGGYTF; v_call: TRBV27; j_call: TRBJ1-2; clone_size: -
cdr3_aa: CASSGAGVGEKLFF; v_call: TRBV6-1; j_call: TRBJ1-4; clone_size: -
cdr3_aa: CASSSVGLAGRADTQYF; v_call: TRBV6-2/TRBV6-3; j_call: TRBJ2-3; clone_size: -
cdr3_aa: CASRRRTTGNTIYF; v_call: TRBV6-5; j_call: TRBJ1-3; clone_size: -
cdr3_aa: CASNQPLAGGQGEQFF; v_call: TRBV6-6; j_call: TRBJ2-1; clone_size: medium-sized
cdr3_aa: CASSQRRTNQPQHF; v_call: TRBV6-2/TRBV6-3; j_call: TRBJ1-5; clone_size: medium-sized
cdr3_aa: CASSSTGDAEPQHF; v_call: TRBV5-6; j_call: TRBJ1-5; clone_size: -
cdr3_aa: CSARDVGGSQETQYF; v_call: TRBV20-1; j_call: TRBJ2-5; clone_size: -
cdr3_aa: CATSGLVAKNIQYF; v_call: TRBV7-9; j_call: TRBJ2-4; clone_size: -
cdr3_aa: CASRGQFYTDTQYF; v_call: TRBV12-3/TRBV12-4; j_call: TRBJ2-3; clone_size: -
cdr3_aa: CASSLGPDGTYGYTF; v_call: TRBV12-3/TRBV12-4; j_call: TRBJ1-2; clone_size: -
cdr3_aa: CSARGASNTEAFF; v_call: TRBV20-1; j_call: TRBJ1-1; clone_size: -
cdr3_aa: CASSFHRGTGELFF; v_call: TRBV5-1; j_call: TRBJ2-2; clone_size: -
cdr3_aa: CASSIDKGLQPQHF; v_call: TRBV19; j_call: TRBJ1-5; clone_size: -
cdr3_aa: CAFLGAGGRTEAFF; v_call: TRBV5-4; j_call: TRBJ1-1; clone_size: -
cdr3_aa: CASSYRGGHEQFF; v_call: TRBV13; j_call: TRBJ2-1; clone_size: medium-sized